Following are 28 T cell receptor beta chains from one sample sequenced in a study of OX40 agonist ivuxolimab in advanced cancers. Repertoires were generated with immunoSEQ multiplex PCR, while TCRdb's copy carries only in-frame clones and drops some. This sample has under 65,000 clones; approximately 89% occur once, and the top ten carry roughly 13%. The sample in question was CD4+ or CD8+ T cells sorted from blood, obtained in a trial of the OX40 agonist ivuxolimab. These receptors originate from an adult with an advanced solid tumor such as melanoma, head and neck, liver or kidney cancer.

A single count supports this clone. The chain's CDR3 is CASSLGPQGLNTGELFF. The CDR3 DNA is TGCGCCAGCAGCTTGGGCCCACAGGGGCTGAACACCGGGGAGCTGTTTTTT. The chain has TRBV5-1 and TRBJ2-2; 7 bases are a match to TRBD1. V lost 0 bases to trimming and J lost 1 base; unmatched junction nucleotides: 6. This CDR3 is built from 17 residues. Germline CDR1 and CDR2: SGHRS and YFSETQ. Complete variable domain (other parts from reference TRBV5-1 and TRBJ2-2): KAGVTQTPRYLIKTRGQQVTLSCSPISGHRSVSWYQQTPGQGLQFLFEYFSETQRNKGNFPGRFSGRQFSNSRSEMNVSTLELGDSALYLCASSLGPQGLNTGELFFGEGSRLTVL.

The J gene is TRBJ2-3, the V gene TRBV4-2; D is ambiguous. CDR1 and CDR2 from the germline V gene are LGHNA and YNFKEQ. There are 14 residues in the CDR3. V was shortened by 2 bases and J by 4 bases, with 10 bases between the two germline ends. In DNA form, the CDR3 reads TGTGCCAGCAGCCAAAACCCCGCGGCAGATACGCAGTATTTT. Amino acid sequence: CASSQNPAADTQYF.

This rearrangement joins TRBV19 to TRBJ2-3; 8 bases are shared with TRBD2. Germline V gene sequence: CDR1 LNHDA, CDR2 SQIVND (reference sequence). V shed 4 bases and J 6 bases; nucleotides not matched to a gene: 6. The CDR3 is made up of 14 amino acids. The CDR3 here is CASSTGLGGDTQYF. The CDR3 DNA is TGTGCCAGTAGTACGGGACTAGGGGGGGATACGCAGTATTTT.

The chain couples TRBV7-9 to TRBJ2-5, with D maybe TRBD2 (5 bases). Germline V gene sequence: CDR1 SEHNR, CDR2 FQNEAQ (reference sequence). V was clipped by 0 bases and J by 3 bases, with 14 bases between them. The length of the CDR3 is 16 residues. CDR3: CASSLALRLAKETQYF. CDR3 sequence (DNA): TGTGCCAGCAGCTTAGCGCTCCGGCTAGCAAAAGAGACCCAGTACTTC.

This clone was detected only a few times. The chain links TRBV10-3 to TRBJ2-4, with 9 bases that match TRBD2. After removal of 2 bases from V and 8 bases from J, the junction contained 4 bases not matched to a gene. Germline CDR1 and CDR2: ENHRY and SYGVKD. The CDR3 covers 14 residues. CDR3 coding DNA: TGTGCCATCAGTGAGGGCGGGGGGGTGGACATTCAGTACTTC. This gives the protein CAISEGGGVDIQYF.

This chain links TRBV7-2 with TRBJ2-2; D call uncertain. The CDR3 is 13 amino acids. Germline CDR1 SGHTA, CDR2 FQGNSA. Trimming shortened V by 2 bases and J by 6 bases, and 7 bases separated the two germline ends. CDR3 coding DNA: TGTGCCAGCAGCTTACCTCGGGCCGGGGAGCTGTTTTTT. This sequence encodes CASSLPRAGELFF.

This clone came up once. This chain connects TRBV4-1 to TRBJ2-1, with 10 bases matching TRBD2. After removal of 2 bases from V and 9 bases from J, the junction contained 7 bases not matched to a gene. The germline gives CDR1 MGHRA, CDR2 YSYEKL. The CDR3 contains 15 residues. The CDR3 protein is CASSQRASGSVEQFF. The CDR3 DNA sequence: TGCGCCAGCAGCCAAAGGGCTAGCGGGAGTGTTGAGCAGTTCTTC.

This rearrangement joins TRBV29-1 to TRBJ2-3; D uncertain. CDR3 length: 15 residues. Germline loops: CDR1 SQVTM, CDR2 ANQGSEA. Trimming removed 0 bases at V and 2 bases at J, with 12 bases between. For the CDR3, the DNA is TGCAGCGTTGAAGATCCCACGCCAGTCACAGATACGCAGTATTTT. This encodes CSVEDPTPVTDTQYF.

This chain uses TRBV6-5 with TRBJ2-7; TRBD1 is a possible D gene (5 bases). The CDR3 contains 12 residues. CDR1 is MNHEY and CDR2 is SVGAGI in the germline V gene. Trimming shortened V by 7 bases and J by 6 bases, and 13 bases separated the two germline ends. CDR3 protein: CASNSGFSEQYF. The CDR3 nucleotides are TGTGCCAGCAACTCAGGGTTTTCCGAGCAGTACTTC.

V usage is TRBV15 and J usage is TRBJ2-2, with TRBD1 as a possible D gene (6 bases). Trimming cost V 3 bases and J 0 bases, with 11 bases left between them. Germline V CDR1 and CDR2: LNHNV, YYDKDF (reference sequence). This CDR3 is built from 16 residues. The CDR3 protein is CATSSWDTPNTGELFF. The CDR3 DNA sequence: TGTGCCACCAGCAGTTGGGACACGCCGAACACCGGGGAGCTGTTTTTT.

This clone occurred once. The CDR3: CASSQRQESSYEQYF. CDR3 sequence (DNA): TGTGCCAGCTCACAACGACAGGAGAGCTCCTACGAGCAGTACTTC. The chain couples TRBV18 to TRBJ2-5; TRBD1 is a possible D gene (6 bases). The end of the DNA aligns better with TRBJ2-7, so the J call may be wrong. CDR3 length: 15 residues. Per the germline V gene, CDR1 is KGHSH and CDR2 is LQKENI.

The CDR3 spells CAASGQNYGYTF. CDR3 DNA: TGTGCCGCTTCGGGACAGAACTATGGCTACACCTTC. V usage is TRBV19 and J usage is TRBJ1-2; TRBD1 matches at 7 bases. The germline gives CDR1 LNHDA, CDR2 SQIVND (reference sequence). This CDR3 has 12 amino acids. J gave up 2 bases and V 11 bases, and 5 bases lay outside the gene matches.

The chain combines TRBV7-8 with TRBJ2-5; possible D gene TRBD2, 5 bases. The germline gives CDR1 SGHVS, CDR2 FQNEAQ. Trimming removed 1 base at V and 1 base at J, with 7 bases between. The CDR3 is 14 residues long. The CDR3 DNA reads TGTGCCAGCAGCTTAGATGCGGGCCAAGAGACCCAGTACTTC. Its protein product is CASSLDAGQETQYF.

This clone was seen a single time. The V call is TRBV5-6, the J call TRBJ2-7; D gene uncertain. The length of the CDR3 is 14 residues. CDR1 SGHDT and CDR2 YYEEEE come from the germline V gene. Trimming removed 4 bases from V and 2 bases from J, with 13 bases in between. The chain's CDR3 is CASSPGPFAYEQYF. The CDR3 DNA is TGTGCCAGCAGCCCCGGACCTTTTGCCTACGAGCAGTACTTC.

This chain uses TRBV21-1 with TRBJ2-5; the DNA was not used to check the table's D call, TRBD2. TRBV21-1 is a recognized pseudogene. The CDR3 runs to 16 residues. CDR3 in amino acids: CASSPREQHYQETQYF. The CDR3 DNA reads as TGTGCCAGCAGCCCGAGGGAACAGCACTATCAAGAGACCCAGTACTTC.

This clone was seen a single time. The V gene is TRBV19, the J gene TRBJ2-7; TRBD1 aligns across 7 bases. The V segment lost 4 bases and the J segment 2 bases; nucleotides outside the gene matches: 8. Looked up from germline, CDR1 is LNHDA and CDR2 is SQIVND (reference sequence). This CDR3 is built from 15 residues. CDR3 DNA: TGTGCCAGTAGTACCCTACAGGGGACCCCCTACGAGCAGTACTTC. Protein sequence: CASSTLQGTPYEQYF.

In its sample, this clone was seen a few times. The rearrangement links TRBV10-2 to TRBJ2-7; tentative D call: TRBD1 (6 bases). Germline CDR1 WSHSY, CDR2 SAAADI. The CDR3 runs 16 residues. V was shortened by 7 bases and J by 3 bases, with 22 bases between the two germline ends. The CDR3 sequence is CASTLPRGGHSYEQYF. As DNA, the CDR3 is TGCGCCAGCACCTTACCCCGAGGGGGACACAGCTACGAGCAGTACTTC.

This chain joins TRBV18 and TRBJ2-3, with 10 bases fitting TRBD1. CDR1 is KGHSH and CDR2 is LQKENI in the germline V gene. The V and J ends lost 2 bases and 8 bases, in that order; junction bases with no gene match: 10. CDR3 length: 16 amino acids. Written as DNA, the CDR3 is TGTGCCAGCTCACCATCGGGGACAGGGGTTCGGGGTACGCAGTATTTT. Translated: CASSPSGTGVRGTQYF.

This chain joins TRBV19 and TRBJ2-1; tentative D call: TRBD2 (6 bases). V lost 5 bases to trimming and J lost 5 bases, with 13 bases between them. CDR3 length equals 14 residues. The V gene's germline CDR1 is LNHDA and CDR2 SQIVND (reference sequence). CDR3 nucleotides: TGTGCCAGTAGTCCCGGACTATGGAACAATGAGCAGTTCTTC. Its translation: CASSPGLWNNEQFF.

V is TRBV5-5 and J is TRBJ2-1; D is uncertain. The V end lost 4 bases, the J end lost 3 bases, and 17 bases lay between the germline ends. From germline, CDR1 is SGHKS and CDR2 YYEKEE (reference sequence). This CDR3 has 16 amino acids. The CDR3 protein is CASSPEGQELYNEQFF. CDR3 in DNA: TGTGCCAGCAGCCCGGAAGGGCAGGAGCTCTACAATGAGCAGTTCTTC.

This chain uses TRBV7-9 with TRBJ2-2, with 9 bases that match TRBD1. V lost 5 bases and J lost 2; bases outside the gene matches: 6. CDR3 length equals 16 residues. CDR1 is SEHNR and CDR2 is FQNEAQ in the germline V gene (reference sequence). The CDR3 loop reads CASSPFTGGNTGELFF. DNA for the CDR3: TGTGCCAGCAGCCCTTTCACAGGGGGCAACACCGGGGAGCTGTTTTTT.

The V and J genes are TRBV7-9 and TRBJ2-7; no clear D. Trimming cost V 3 bases and J 3 bases, with 9 bases left between them. Germline assignment: CDR1 SEHNR and CDR2 FQNEAQ (reference sequence). This CDR3 spans 13 amino acids. CDR3 coding DNA: TGTGCCAGCAGCTTTTTTCCCCGCTACGAGCAGTACTTC. This sequence encodes CASSFFPRYEQYF.

The rearrangement joins TRBV15 to TRBJ1-6; D uncertain. CDR1 LNHNV and CDR2 YYDKDF come from the germline V gene (reference sequence). V lost 0 bases to trimming and J lost 9 bases, with 3 bases between them. The CDR3 contains 12 residues. CDR3 amino acids: CATSRDLSPLHF. The CDR3 DNA reads as TGTGCCACCAGCAGAGATCTTTCACCCCTCCACTTT.

The chain recombines TRBV4-1 with TRBJ2-1, with 8 nucleotides matching TRBD1. Germline V gene sequence: CDR1 MGHRA, CDR2 YSYEKL. This CDR3 region has 15 residues. Trimming at V came to 1 base and at J to 6 bases, leaving 5 bases not matched to a gene. The CDR3 DNA reads TGCGCCAGCAGCCAAGGCAGGGGGCTTAGCAATGAGCAGTTCTTC. Protein: CASSQGRGLSNEQFF.

V usage is TRBV10-2 and J usage is TRBJ2-3, with a weak D call TRBD1 (6 bases). This CDR3 spans 14 amino acids. V lost 8 bases and J 0 bases, leaving 12 bases between the germline ends. Germline assignment: CDR1 WSHSY and CDR2 SAAADI. As DNA, the CDR3 is TGCGCCAGCGGGGGCACCCTGAGCACAGATACGCAGTATTTT. Amino acids: CASGGTLSTDTQYF.

The chain carries TRBV11-2 and TRBJ2-7, with D possibly matching TRBD1 (6 bases). Germline loops: CDR1 SGHAT, CDR2 FQNNGV. Trimming pared 1 base from V and 0 bases from J, leaving 13 bases between. This CDR3 comprises 16 residues. CDR3: CASSLGDRLFSYEQYF. The DNA for the CDR3 is TGTGCCAGCAGCTTAGGCGACAGGCTCTTCTCCTACGAGCAGTACTTC.

The chain carries TRBV6-6 and TRBJ1-5; 8 bases fit TRBD1. With V trimmed by 6 bases and J by 7 bases, 5 bases remained unmatched. The CDR3 runs 13 residues. Germline loops: CDR1 MNHNY, CDR2 SVGAGI (reference sequence). The CDR3 protein is CASRVDRDQPQHF. The CDR3 bases are TGTGCCAGCAGGGTGGACAGGGACCAGCCCCAGCATTTT.

This chain joins TRBV29-1 and TRBJ1-2; a possible D gene is TRBD1 (5 bases). In germline, CDR1 is SQVTM, CDR2 ANQGSEA. V lost 7 bases, J lost 4 bases, and 10 bases lay in between. This CDR3 region has 11 residues. The CDR3 region has the DNA TGCAGCGCCAGGGACGTCTATGGCTACACCTTC. It yields the protein CSARDVYGYTF.